Included here is one T cell receptor beta chain sequence, with context. Its specificity is unknown. One junction end does not reproduce the germline sequence, and a read error may be involved. This entry belongs to a study of T cells in Graves' hyperthyroidism and ophthalmopathy. Whole-study results and caveats: In the blood, most expanded thyroid clonotypes above 0.001 appeared as well.

Germline values: CDR1 SNHLY, CDR2 FYNNEI. This CDR3 is built from 13 residues. Diagnoses rested on clinical symptoms, serum thyroxine and TRAb, thyroid ultrasound and orbital computed tomography. Cells are PBMCs isolated from over 7.5 ml of fresh blood. TCR beta CDR3 regions were amplified from RNA transcripts. HTBI primers were the set used in a first-round RT-PCR of the TCR CDR3. TCRdb reanalysed the multiplex PCR reads using MiXCR and keeps one entry per CDR3 protein. The table includes 200,000 to 250,000 distinct CDR3 sequences, approximately 25% detected once. The chain recombines TRBV2 with TRBJ1-1; D ambiguous. The receptor was derived from a woman in her thirties or forties with Graves' ophthalmopathy. Sequenced sample: blood. The CDR3 sequence is CASSVNKNTEACF. Here the CDR3 DNA reads TGTGCCAGCAGCGTAAACAAGAACACTGAAGCCTGCTTT.